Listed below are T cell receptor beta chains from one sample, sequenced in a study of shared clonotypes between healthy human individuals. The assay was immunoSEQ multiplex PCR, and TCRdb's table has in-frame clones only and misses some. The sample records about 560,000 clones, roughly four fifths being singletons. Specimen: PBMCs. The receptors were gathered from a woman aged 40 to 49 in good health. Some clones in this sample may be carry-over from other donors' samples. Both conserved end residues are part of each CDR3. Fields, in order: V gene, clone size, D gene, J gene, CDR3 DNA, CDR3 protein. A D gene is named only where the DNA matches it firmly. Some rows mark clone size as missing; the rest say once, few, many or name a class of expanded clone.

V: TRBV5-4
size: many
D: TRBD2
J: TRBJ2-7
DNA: TGTGCCAGCAGCTCGTTTGGGGGGGGAGACTACGAGCAGTACTTC
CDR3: CASSSFGGGDYEQYF

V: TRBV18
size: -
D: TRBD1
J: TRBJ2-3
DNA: TGTGCCAGCTCACCAGGGCAGGGGGCATCCGATACGCAGTATTTT
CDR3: CASSPGQGASDTQYF

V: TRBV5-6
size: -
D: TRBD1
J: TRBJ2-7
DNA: TGTGCCAGCAGCTTGACCGGGACAGGCAACGAGCAGTACTTC
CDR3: CASSLTGTGNEQYF

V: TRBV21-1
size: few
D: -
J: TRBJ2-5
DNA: TGTGCCAGCAGCTCCCGACAGCAAGAGACCCAGTACTTC
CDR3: CASSSRQQETQYF

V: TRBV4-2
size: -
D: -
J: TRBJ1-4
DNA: TGTGCCAGCAGCCAAGACAGGGTTTTTGGCGGGACTAATGAAAAACTGTTTTTT
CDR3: CASSQDRVFGGTNEKLFF

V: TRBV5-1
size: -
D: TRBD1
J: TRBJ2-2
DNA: TGCGCCAGCAGCGGACGGGACAGCAACACCGGGGAGCTGTTTTTT
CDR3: CASSGRDSNTGELFF

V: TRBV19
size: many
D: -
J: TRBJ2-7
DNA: TGTGCCAGTAGTATACAAAGACTGTCCGAGCAGTACTTC
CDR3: CASSIQRLSEQYF

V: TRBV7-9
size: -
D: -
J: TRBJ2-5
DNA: TGTGCCAGCAGCTTATGGGGTCGGCGCCTCCAAGAGACCCAGTACTTC
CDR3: CASSLWGRRLQETQYF

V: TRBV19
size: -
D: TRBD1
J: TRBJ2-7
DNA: TGTGCCAGTAGTCAGGGGGCAGACTCCTACGAGCAGTACTTC
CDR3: CASSQGADSYEQYF

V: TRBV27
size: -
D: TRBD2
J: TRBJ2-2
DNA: TGTGCCAGCAGTTTAAGAGCGGGAGGGAACACCGGGGAGCTGTTTTTT
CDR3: CASSLRAGGNTGELFF

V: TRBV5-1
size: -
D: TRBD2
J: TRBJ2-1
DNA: TGCGCCAGCAGCTTGGATAGCGGGAGGCATAATGAGCAGTTCTTC
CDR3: CASSLDSGRHNEQFF

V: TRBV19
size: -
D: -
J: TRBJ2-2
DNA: TGTGCCAGTAGTATTAAGGGGGAGAACACCGGGGAGCTGTTTTTT
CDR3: CASSIKGENTGELFF

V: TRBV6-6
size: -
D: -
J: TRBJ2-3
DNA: TGTGCCAGCAGTTACAATGACGGATCTACGCAGTATTTT
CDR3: CASSYNDGSTQYF

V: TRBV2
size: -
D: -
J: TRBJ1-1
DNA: TGTGCCAGCAGTTTCACCGGTGAAGCTTTCTTT
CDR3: CASSFTGEAFF

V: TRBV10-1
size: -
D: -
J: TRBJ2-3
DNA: TGCGCCAGCAGCAAGGACCCGGGCACAGATACGCAGTATTTT
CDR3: CASSKDPGTDTQYF

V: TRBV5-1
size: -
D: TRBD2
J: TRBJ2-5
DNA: TGCGCCAGCAGCTTGGGGTTAGCGGGAGTTAGAAGTGAGACCCAGTACTTC
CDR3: CASSLGLAGVRSETQYF

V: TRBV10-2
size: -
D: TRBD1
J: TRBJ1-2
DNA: TGCGCCAGCAGCCCGGGACAGCAGCTCTTTGGCTACACCTTC
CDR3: CASSPGQQLFGYTF

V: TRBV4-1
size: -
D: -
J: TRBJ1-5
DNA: TGCGCCAGCAGCCGAAGCCCCCTGGGAGGGGATCAGCCCCAGCATTTT
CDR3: CASSRSPLGGDQPQHF

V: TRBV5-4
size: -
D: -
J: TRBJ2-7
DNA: TGTGCCAGCGGCTTGGCCGCCGGAAGCTCCTACGAGCAGTACTTC
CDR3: CASGLAAGSSYEQYF

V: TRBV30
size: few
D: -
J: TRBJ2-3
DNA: TGTGCCTGGAGTGTAACGTTGGATACGCAGTATTTT
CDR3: CAWSVTLDTQYF